A selection of T cell receptor beta chains follows, all from one sample in a study of response to subunit inactivated influenza vaccine. TCRdb recomputed calls from the RT-PCR reads with MiXCR, one row per CDR3 protein. Altogether some 520,000 distinct CDR3 sequences are present, 16% being singletons, with the ten largest covering 2.5% to 3.5%. Sequenced here: CD4+ T cells sorted from PBMCs, sampled around 2 years after vaccination. Every receptor here comes from a man aged 50 to 75 who received an inactivated influenza vaccine. Both conserved end residues are part of each CDR3. D genes are given only for firm matches. Some rows have no size entry. The others give once, few or many, or a class for an expanded clone.

J gene | D gene | clone size | V gene | CDR3 DNA | CDR3 protein
TRBJ1-1 | - | few | TRBV5-1 | TGCGCCAGCAGCGAAGACGACAGTATTATGAACACTGAAGCTTTCTTT | CASSEDDSIMNTEAFF
TRBJ2-3 | TRBD2 | - | TRBV18 | TGTGCCAGCTCACCGCCTAGCGGGACTACAGATACGCAGTATTTT | CASSPPSGTTDTQYF
TRBJ2-4 | TRBD2 | few | TRBV7-2 | TGTGCCAGCAAGGGGCGGGAGGCCACTATTCAGTACTTC | CASKGREATIQYF
TRBJ1-2 | - | - | TRBV6-6 | TGTGCCAGTCGAGGGGTAGATGGCTACACCTTC | CASRGVDGYTF
TRBJ2-3 | - | many | TRBV4-3 | TGCGCCAGCAGCCAAATAGGGAGGACAGATACGCAGTATTTT | CASSQIGRTDTQYF
TRBJ2-3 | - | few | TRBV4-2 | TGTGCCAGCAGCCTTTCAGCGAATACCGCAGATACGCAGTATTTT | CASSLSANTADTQYF
TRBJ2-2 | - | - | TRBV7-6 | TGTGCCAGCAGCTTATTACGAGTGGAGTTGTCGGGGACCGGGGAGCTGTTTTTT | CASSLLRVELSGTGELFF
TRBJ2-7 | TRBD2 | - | TRBV7-6 | TGTGCCAGCAGCCCCAAGGAGAGGAGCGCTAGCGGAACCTACGAGCAGTACTTC | CASSPKERSASGTYEQYF
TRBJ2-1 | - | - | TRBV24-1 | TGTGCCACCAGTGCCGTTGGGAGGGGGCAAAATGAGCAGTTCTTC | CATSAVGRGQNEQFF
TRBJ1-1 | TRBD1 | few | TRBV12-3/TRBV12-4 | TGTGCCAGCAGTTTGACAGGGGGTCCCTATGAAGCTTTCTTT | CASSLTGGPYEAFF
TRBJ2-2 | - | few | TRBV24-1 | TGTGCCACCAGTGACTCCGGGTGGAGCAACACCGGGGAGCTGTTTTTT | CATSDSGWSNTGELFF
TRBJ2-1 | - | many | TRBV5-1 | TGCGCCAGCAGCTCTACAGGGTCTAGGCGCAATGAGCAGTTCTTC | CASSSTGSRRNEQFF
TRBJ1-1 | - | - | TRBV14 | TGTGCCAGCAGCCAAGTATCCATGAACACTGAAGCTTTCTTT | CASSQVSMNTEAFF
TRBJ2-7 | TRBD2 | - | TRBV3-1 | TGTGCCAGCAGCCAACTTCTAGCGGGAAGTAAAGAGCAGTACTTC | CASSQLLAGSKEQYF
TRBJ2-2 | - | few | TRBV7-9 | TGTGCCAGCAGCTCCAGGCAAGGGCGAACGACCGGGGAGCTGTTTTTT | CASSSRQGRTTGELFF
TRBJ1-2 | - | many | TRBV6-1 | TGTGCCAGCGCCCCCCGGGATGACTATGGCTACACCTTC | CASAPRDDYGYTF